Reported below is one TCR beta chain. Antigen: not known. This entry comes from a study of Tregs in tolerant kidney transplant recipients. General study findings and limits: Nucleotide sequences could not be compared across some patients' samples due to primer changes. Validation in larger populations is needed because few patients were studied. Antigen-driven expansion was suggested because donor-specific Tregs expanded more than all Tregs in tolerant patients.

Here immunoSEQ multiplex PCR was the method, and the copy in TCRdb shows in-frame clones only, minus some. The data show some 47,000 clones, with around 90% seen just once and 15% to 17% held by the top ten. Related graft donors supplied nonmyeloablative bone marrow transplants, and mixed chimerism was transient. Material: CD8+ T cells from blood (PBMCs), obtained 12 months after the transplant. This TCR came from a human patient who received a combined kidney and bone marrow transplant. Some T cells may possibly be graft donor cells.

The CDR3 coding sequence is TGTGCCAGTATGGGGCGGGACGGCTACACCTTC. Translating it yields CASMGRDGYTF. This chain uses TRBV19 with TRBJ1-2; D possibly corresponds to TRBD1 (5 bases). The V gene lost 7 bases and the J gene lost 8 bases, with 11 bases spanning the gap. CDR3 length: 11 residues. Germline CDR1 reads LNHDA; CDR2 reads SQIVND (reference sequence).